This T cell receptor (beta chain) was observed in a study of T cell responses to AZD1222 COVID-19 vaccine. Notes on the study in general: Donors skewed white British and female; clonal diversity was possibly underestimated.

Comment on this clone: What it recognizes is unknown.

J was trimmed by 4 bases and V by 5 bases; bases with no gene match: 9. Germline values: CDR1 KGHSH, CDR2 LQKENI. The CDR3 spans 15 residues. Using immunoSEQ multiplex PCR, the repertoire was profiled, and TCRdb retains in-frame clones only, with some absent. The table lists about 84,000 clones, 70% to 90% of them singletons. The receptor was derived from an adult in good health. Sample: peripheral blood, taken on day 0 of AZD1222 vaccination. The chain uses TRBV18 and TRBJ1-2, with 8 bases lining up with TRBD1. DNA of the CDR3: TGTGCCAGCTCATCACAGGGGGTCGGGACCTATGGCTACACCTTC. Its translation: CASSSQGVGTYGYTF. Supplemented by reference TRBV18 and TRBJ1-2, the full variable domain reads NAGVMQNPRHLVRRRGQEARLRCSPMKGHSHVYWYRQLPEEGLKFMVYLQKENIIDESGMPKERFSAEFPKEGPSILRIQQVVRGDSAAYFCASSSQGVGTYGYTFGSGTRLTVV.